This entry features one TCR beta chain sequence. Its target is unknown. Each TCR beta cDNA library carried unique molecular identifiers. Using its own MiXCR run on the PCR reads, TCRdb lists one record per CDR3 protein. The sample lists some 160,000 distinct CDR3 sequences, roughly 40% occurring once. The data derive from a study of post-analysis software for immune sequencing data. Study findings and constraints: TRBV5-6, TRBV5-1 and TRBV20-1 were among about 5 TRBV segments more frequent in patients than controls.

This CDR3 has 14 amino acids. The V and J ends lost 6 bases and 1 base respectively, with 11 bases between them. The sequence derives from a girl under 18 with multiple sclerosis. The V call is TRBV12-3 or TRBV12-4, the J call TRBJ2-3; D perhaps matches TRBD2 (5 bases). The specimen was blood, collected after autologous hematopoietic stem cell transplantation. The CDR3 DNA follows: TGTGCCAGCAGCTATAGGACTGGCACAGATACGCAGTATTTT. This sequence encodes CASSYRTGTDTQYF.